This entry is about one TCR beta chain. Produced via immunoSEQ multiplex PCR; TCRdb's table is partial and in-frame only. Seen in this sample are roughly 190,000 clones; the ten most common clones hold roughly 2%. From germline, CDR1 is KGHDR and CDR2 SFDVKD. This CDR3 is 14 amino acids long. The ends were cut back, 4 bases at V and 0 bases at J, with 6 bases in the middle. The data belong to a study of control samples from healthy donors and cancer patients. This TCR was sampled from a woman in her twenties or thirties in good health. V is TRBV24-1 and J is TRBJ1-5, with D hard to call. Input material: blood. The DNA for the CDR3 is TGTGCCACCAGTGACCCTTATAGCAATCAGCCCCAGCATTTT. Translated, it gives CATSDPYSNQPQHF.